Below are 8 T cell receptor beta chains sequenced from a single sample in a study of Graves' ophthalmopathy and Graves' hyperthyroidism (dated by TCRdb to the late 2010s). Instrument on record: Illumina HiSeq 2000. For repertoire sequencing, the TCR beta CDR3 regions were amplified from RNA transcripts. A first-round RT-PCR used HTBI primers with the Qiagen OneStep RT-PCR kit, followed by a second-round multiplex PCR, size selection and purification. TCRdb itself trimmed the public reads at Q25 with fastp, ran MiXCR and retained productive beta chains. Here each entry gathers all rows of one CDR3 protein and keeps the most common genes and DNA. The sample data list over a million distinct CDR3 sequences, and 35% to 40% of these were observed just once. The top ten clonotypes cover more than 9.5% of the sample. Sequencing was done on a sample of peripheral blood or thyroid tissue (not recorded which). The receptors stem from an adult man with Graves' hyperthyroidism.

This clonotype has ten or more counts. The chain carries TRBV5-1 and TRBJ1-1; 9 nucleotides agree with TRBD1. Trimming at V came to 1 base and at J to 2 bases, leaving 9 bases not matched to a gene. CDR1 and CDR2 from the germline V gene are SGHRS and YFSETQ. The CDR3 runs 17 residues. Here the CDR3 reads CASSLLATGGRNTEAFF. In DNA form, the CDR3 reads TGCGCCAGCAGCTTGTTGGCGACAGGGGGTAGAAACACTGAAGCTTTCTTT.

This clonotype was recorded many times. This sequence joins TRBV4-3 and TRBJ1-2; D is uncertain. Germline CDR1 reads LGHNA; CDR2 reads YSLEER. Trimming pared 2 bases from V and 6 bases from J, leaving 10 bases between. This CDR3 region has 13 residues. CDR3 bases: TGCGCCAGCAGCCAAAGAGGGATCGATGGCTACACCTTC. It specifies CASSQRGIDGYTF.

Only a few counts were recorded for this clonotype. The J gene is TRBJ2-7, the V gene TRBV5-1, with 10 nucleotides matching TRBD1. J was trimmed by 3 bases and V by 1 base; bases with no gene match: 4. Germline V gene lookup returns CDR1 SGHRS and CDR2 YFSETQ. CDR3 size: 15 residues. The CDR3, as DNA: TGCGCCAGCAGCTTGTTGGGACAGGGGAACTACGAGCAGTACTTC. Its translation: CASSLLGQGNYEQYF. Full variable domain (missing parts from reference TRBV5-1 and TRBJ2-7): KAGVTQTPRYLIKTRGQQVTLSCSPISGHRSVSWYQQTPGQGLQFLFEYFSETQRNKGNFPGRFSGRQFSNSRSEMNVSTLELGDSALYLCASSLLGQGNYEQYFGPGTRLTVT.

This clonotype was seen many times. This chain joins TRBV5-6 and TRBJ1-4, with a possible D match to TRBD1 (5 bases). Trimming removed 0 bases at V and 6 bases at J, with 12 bases between. The CDR3 covers 15 residues. Germline V CDR1 and CDR2: SGHDT, YYEEEE. The CDR3: CASSLVVTADEKLFF. The CDR3, as DNA: TGTGCCAGCAGCTTGGTGGTGACAGCGGATGAAAAACTGTTTTTT. Looking up the rest from reference TRBV5-6 and TRBJ1-4 gives the full variable domain: DAGVTQSPTHLIKTRGQQVTLRCSPKSGHDTVSWYQQALGQGPQFIFQYYEEEERQRGNFPDRFSGHQFPNYSSELNVNALLLGDSALYLCASSLVVTADEKLFFGSGTQLSVL.

The chain links TRBV3-1 to TRBJ2-5, with TRBD1 identical over 7 bases. CDR3 length: 13 amino acids. Germline CDR1 LGHDT, CDR2 YNNKEL (reference sequence). Germline trimming cut 2 bases from V and 5 bases from J; bases unmatched to any gene: 2. CDR3 protein: CASSQNRGETQYF. CDR3 coding DNA: TGTGCCAGCAGCCAAAACAGGGGTGAGACCCAGTACTTC.

The sample holds many counts of this clonotype. The genes are TRBV24-1 and TRBJ1-1, with D hard to call. Germline assignment: CDR1 KGHDR and CDR2 SFDVKD. Trimming removed 8 bases from V and 0 bases from J, with 9 bases in between. The CDR3 totals 13 residues. The CDR3 coding sequence is TGTGCCACCAAGGGATCCATGAACACTGAAGCTTTCTTT. Protein sequence: CATKGSMNTEAFF.

This rearrangement joins TRBV7-2 to TRBJ2-7, with 10 bases identical to TRBD1. V shed 5 bases and J 7 bases; nucleotides not matched to a gene: 5. This CDR3 has 13 amino acids. CDR1 SGHTA and CDR2 FQGNSA come from the germline V gene. CDR3 sequence reads: CASSLQGQGEQYF. Written as DNA, the CDR3 is TGTGCCAGCAGCCTACAGGGACAGGGGGAGCAGTACTTC.

On this clonotype itself: A much larger clone lies one base from this, so it may be a read error. The chain employs TRBV7-4 and TRBJ1-1, with unresolved D. Germline assignment: CDR1 SGHVT and CDR2 SQSDAQ. CDR3 length: 12 residues. CDR3 residues: CASSLLHTEASF. Written as DNA, the CDR3 is TGTGCCAGCAGCTTACTCCACACTGAAGCTTCCTTT. The full variable domain, with the rest looked up from reference TRBV7-4 and TRBJ1-1, is GAGVSQSPRYKVAKRGRDVALRCDSISGHVTLYWYRQTLGQGSEVLTYSQSDAQRDKSGRPSGRFSAERPERSVSTLKIQRTEQGDSAVYLCASSLLHTEASFGQGTRLTVV.